The sequence of this T cell receptor beta chain was determined in a study of spatial heterogeneity in lung cancer. Study-wide context: Within raw reads, each unique TCR and UMI combination appeared on average more than ten times. Regarding the study as a whole: Relative to follow-up, resection was when ubiquitous expanded tumor TCRs appeared more in blood.

This clonotype has ten or more counts. Its matching antigen is unknown. Each molecule of TCR cDNA was tagged with one unique molecular identifier. TCRdb used MiXCR to reprocess the 5' RACE reads, holding one entry per CDR3 protein. Here the sample spans about 36,000 distinct CDR3 sequences, 4% to 6% being singletons. Noted time point: sample taken at primary tumor resection. Unsorted samples of tumor, nontumor lung or frozen PBMC had their whole RNA sequenced. Samples came from approximately 65 TRACERx patients with untreated early-stage lung cancer. The sequenced sample was PBMCs, obtained at surgery. The clonotype originates from a female donor with early-stage non-small cell lung cancer.

The CDR3 coding sequence is TGCGCCAGCAGCCCTGCAGGAGGTTTAATGAAAAAACTGTTTTTT. Translation gives CASSPAGGLMKKLFF. The rearrangement links TRBV5-1 to TRBJ1-4; D is undetermined. The CDR3 is made up of 15 amino acids. V was cut by 4 bases and J by 9 bases, with 19 bases left in between. Germline CDR1 SGHRS, CDR2 YFSETQ.